A single sample is the source of the 23 T cell receptor beta chains below, sequenced in a study of cytomegalovirus exposure and HLA in healthy donors. Sequencing was performed with immunoSEQ multiplex PCR; in TCRdb, only in-frame clones are kept and a portion is missing. The data contain 100,000 to 150,000 clones, 89% of them seen just once; the ten biggest clones take up 2% to 2.5%. What was sequenced was PBMCs. The source of these receptors is a woman aged 18 to 35 in good health and CMV-seronegative.

The sample holds one count of this clone. The rearrangement joins TRBV30 to TRBJ2-1; D gene unclear. Germline V gives CDR1 GTSNPN, CDR2 SVGIG (reference sequence). Trimming took off 3 bases at V and 6 bases at J, with 6 bases between the two ends. CDR3 length equals 11 residues. CDR3 residues: CAWSPSNEQFF. DNA for the CDR3: TGTGCCTGGAGCCCCTCCAATGAGCAGTTCTTC.

The table lists this clone with a few counts. V gene TRBV30 combines with J gene TRBJ1-2; D not resolved. Trimming stripped 6 bases from V and 2 bases from J, with 13 bases between. CDR3 size: 13 residues. Looked up from germline, CDR1 is GTSNPN and CDR2 is SVGIG (reference sequence). CDR3 coding DNA: TGTGCCTGCCTCCGAGAGTCGAACTATGGCTACACCTTC. This translates into CACLRESNYGYTF.

The chain links TRBV27 to TRBJ2-3, with 10 bases fitting TRBD1. Unmatched junction bases numbered 14, after V lost 6 bases and J lost 8 bases. The CDR3 covers 16 residues. Per the germline V gene, CDR1 is MNHEY and CDR2 is SMNVEV (reference sequence). This CDR3 is CASRLGGTGVEGTQYF. In DNA, the CDR3 is TGTGCCAGCAGGTTGGGCGGGACAGGGGTAGAAGGTACGCAGTATTTT.

This rearrangement joins TRBV4-1 to TRBJ1-1; 12 bases map to TRBD1. In germline, CDR1 is MGHRA, CDR2 YSYEKL. V trimming: 3 bases; J trimming: 4 bases; junction bases outside the gene matches: 3. The CDR3 has 15 amino acids. This chain's CDR3 is CASSQGTGGGTEAFF. DNA for the CDR3: TGCGCCAGCAGCCAGGGGACAGGGGGCGGCACTGAAGCTTTCTTT.

This clone was seen a single time. The J gene is TRBJ2-3, the V gene TRBV9, with D possibly TRBD1 on 6 matching bases. This CDR3 has 15 residues. Germline CDR1 SGDLS, CDR2 YYNGEE. The germline V and J ends were trimmed by 3 bases and 0 bases, with 11 bases remaining between them. The CDR3 spells CASSGDISSTDTQYF. As DNA, the CDR3 is TGTGCCAGCAGCGGGGACATTTCTAGCACAGATACGCAGTATTTT.

V is TRBV28 and J is TRBJ2-2; D not certain. The germline V gene has CDR1 MDHEN and CDR2 SYDVKM. This CDR3 contains 15 residues. Trimming stripped 5 bases from V and 1 base from J, with 11 bases between. For the CDR3, the DNA is TGTGCCAGCAGTGGAGCCAACGGGAACACCGGGGAGCTGTTTTTT. It is translated as CASSGANGNTGELFF.

The chain couples TRBV19 to TRBJ1-2; TRBD1 matches 9 bases. V gave up 4 bases and J gave up 4 bases; unmatched junction bases: 7. The length of the CDR3 is 15 residues. Looked up from germline, CDR1 is LNHDA and CDR2 is SQIVND (reference sequence). The CDR3 spells CASSSQTGGGYGYTF. The CDR3 DNA sequence: TGTGCCAGTAGTAGCCAGACAGGGGGAGGCTATGGCTACACCTTC.

The rearrangement joins TRBV7-9 to TRBJ1-1; tentatively, D is TRBD1 (5 bases). The V and J ends lost 5 bases and 4 bases respectively, with 17 bases between them. The V gene's germline CDR1 is SEHNR and CDR2 FQNEAQ (reference sequence). The CDR3 is 15 amino acids. The CDR3 DNA sequence: TGTGCCAGCAGCCCCTTGGACAATAAGGGCACTGAAGCTTTCTTT. This sequence encodes CASSPLDNKGTEAFF.

The J gene is TRBJ1-1, the V gene TRBV2; weak D call: TRBD1 (5 bases). This CDR3 contains 12 residues. V gave up 7 bases and J gave up 5 bases, with 11 bases separating them. Germline lookup yields CDR1 SNHLY and CDR2 FYNNEI. The CDR3 bases are TGTGCCAGCAATCCAGGGCGTACTGAAGCTTTCTTT. As protein: CASNPGRTEAFF.

This chain joins TRBV27 and TRBJ1-3; D possibly corresponds to TRBD1 (5 bases). CDR1 is MNHEY and CDR2 is SMNVEV in the germline V gene (reference sequence). The CDR3 sequence is 15 residues long. The V end lost 6 bases, the J end lost 4 bases, and 16 bases lay between the germline ends. The CDR3 nucleotides read TGTGCCAGCAGCTCAGGGTGGCTGGGGGGAAACACCATATATTTT. As protein: CASSSGWLGGNTIYF.

V gene TRBV7-2 combines with J gene TRBJ2-1, with TRBD1 matching over 9 bases. Per germline, CDR1 SGHTA and CDR2 FQGNSA. V trimming: 2 bases; J trimming: 5 bases; junction bases outside the gene matches: 4. The CDR3 loop spans 15 amino acids. DNA for the CDR3: TGTGCCAGCAGCTTAAGGGACAGGGATAACAATGAGCAGTTCTTC. Protein product: CASSLRDRDNNEQFF.

J is TRBJ2-6 and V is TRBV5-1; perhaps TRBD1 as D (5 bases). The germline V gene encodes CDR1 SGHRS and CDR2 YFSETQ. CDR3 length: 17 amino acids. V lost 4 bases, J lost 0 bases, and 14 bases lay in between. The DNA of the CDR3 is TGCGCCAGCAGCATGACAGTGCAACCCTCTGGGGCCAACGTCCTGACTTTC. It specifies CASSMTVQPSGANVLTF.

The chain links TRBV19 to TRBJ2-7; 7 positions match TRBD1. CDR3 length: 13 amino acids. CDR1 LNHDA and CDR2 SQIVND come from the germline V gene (reference sequence). V was clipped by 3 bases and J by 6 bases; unmatched bases: 5. CDR3: CASSINSGGEQYF. Written as DNA, the CDR3 is TGTGCCAGTAGTATCAATTCAGGGGGCGAGCAGTACTTC.

This sequence joins TRBV11-2 and TRBJ1-2; D gene unclear. Germline CDR1 SGHAT, CDR2 FQNNGV. CDR3 size: 15 residues. Trimming removed 1 base from V and 2 bases from J, with 11 bases in between. The CDR3 nucleotides are TGTGCCAGCAGCTTAGGGCAACGAGGGAACTATGGCTACACCTTC. Protein: CASSLGQRGNYGYTF. Together with reference TRBV11-2 and TRBJ1-2, the CDR3 gives the full variable domain: EAGVAQSPRYKIIEKRQSVAFWCNPISGHATLYWYQQILGQGPKLLIQFQNNGVVDDSQLPKDRFSAERLKGVDSTLKIQPAKLEDSAVYLCASSLGQRGNYGYTFGSGTRLTVV.

The V and J genes are TRBV7-8 and TRBJ2-1; D is tentatively TRBD1 or TRBD2 (6 bases each). Trimming left V 5 bases short and J 5 bases short, with 19 bases between. This CDR3 has 16 amino acids. CDR1 and CDR2 (germline): SGHVS, FQNEAQ. The CDR3 loop is CASSLGGSGFNNEQFF. In DNA form, the CDR3 reads TGTGCCAGCAGCCTAGGGGGGAGCGGGTTCAACAATGAGCAGTTCTTC.

This chain uses TRBV4-2 with TRBJ2-7; TRBD2 agrees at 13 bases. This CDR3 is built from 16 residues. CDR1 is LGHNA and CDR2 is YNFKEQ in the germline V gene. Trimming removed 3 bases from V and 6 bases from J; junction bases left unmatched: 8. Here the CDR3 reads CASSQGRGLAGPEQYF. CDR3 DNA sequence: TGTGCCAGCAGCCAGGGCAGGGGACTAGCGGGACCCGAGCAGTACTTC.

This clone occurred once. The chain carries TRBV15 and TRBJ1-5; D not certain. V was cut by 5 bases and J by 6 bases, with 17 bases left in between. Per germline, CDR1 LNHNV and CDR2 YYDKDF (reference sequence). The CDR3 spans 15 residues. This CDR3 is CATSAYREDGQPQHF. DNA for the CDR3: TGTGCCACCAGCGCGTACCGGGAAGACGGTCAGCCCCAGCATTTT.

The chain has TRBV2 and TRBJ2-1, with 12 bases matching TRBD2. Germline-derived CDR1 and CDR2 are SNHLY and FYNNEI. After removal of 11 bases from V and 8 bases from J, the junction contained 7 bases not matched to a gene. The CDR3 covers 13 residues. In DNA, the CDR3 is TGTGCCTTGACTAGCGGGAGTCCGGATGAGCAGTTCTTC. The encoded protein is CALTSGSPDEQFF.

The chain recombines TRBV10-1 with TRBJ1-3, with D possibly being TRBD1 (5 bases). Per germline, CDR1 WNHNN and CDR2 SYGVQD (reference sequence). Trimming pared 10 bases from V and 4 bases from J, leaving 14 bases between. The CDR3 contains 13 residues. The CDR3 here is CATQGHLGNTIYF. CDR3 in DNA: TGCGCCACCCAAGGACATCTAGGAAACACCATATATTTT.

The chain carries TRBV19 and TRBJ1-5; no definite D call. The germline V gene encodes CDR1 LNHDA and CDR2 SQIVND (reference sequence). This CDR3 is 15 amino acids long. The V gene lost 1 base and the J gene lost 4 bases, with 11 bases spanning the gap. This CDR3 reads CASSIGGRSNQPQHF. The CDR3 nucleotides are TGTGCCAGTAGTATAGGAGGGAGGAGTAATCAGCCCCAGCATTTT. The entire variable domain, with the rest obtained from reference TRBV19 and TRBJ1-5, is as follows: DGGITQSPKYLFRKEGQNVTLSCEQNLNHDAMYWYRQDPGQGLRLIYYSQIVNDFQKGDIAEGYSVSREKKESFPLTVTSAQKNPTAFYLCASSIGGRSNQPQHFGDGTRLSIL.

The chain employs TRBV12-5 and TRBJ1-2, with D possibly matching TRBD1 (5 bases). CDR1 LGHNT and CDR2 FRNRAP come from the germline V gene. CDR3 length: 13 amino acids. Trimming shortened V by 4 bases and J by 4 bases, and 10 bases separated the two germline ends. The CDR3 protein is CASGSGQSYGYTF. The CDR3 nucleotides are TGTGCTAGTGGTTCAGGGCAGTCCTATGGCTACACCTTC.

The chain combines TRBV6-1 with TRBJ2-3; D may be TRBD2 (5 bases). Trimming left V 1 base short and J 5 bases short, with 13 bases between. Germline-derived CDR1 and CDR2 are MNHNS and SASEGT. The CDR3 has 15 amino acids. For the CDR3, the DNA is TGTGCCAGCAGTGAAGGAGGGCGGGTTCTAGATACGCAGTATTTT. This gives the protein CASSEGGRVLDTQYF.

The chain couples TRBV6-6 to TRBJ1-5; D is perhaps TRBD1 (6 bases). This CDR3 spans 14 amino acids. The germline V and J ends were trimmed by 5 bases and 9 bases, with 17 bases remaining between them. CDR1 and CDR2 (germline): MNHNY, SVGAGI (reference sequence). DNA of the CDR3: TGTGCCAGCAGTCGTGACAGGTCCTCAAGGCCCCAGCATTTT. Its translation is CASSRDRSSRPQHF.